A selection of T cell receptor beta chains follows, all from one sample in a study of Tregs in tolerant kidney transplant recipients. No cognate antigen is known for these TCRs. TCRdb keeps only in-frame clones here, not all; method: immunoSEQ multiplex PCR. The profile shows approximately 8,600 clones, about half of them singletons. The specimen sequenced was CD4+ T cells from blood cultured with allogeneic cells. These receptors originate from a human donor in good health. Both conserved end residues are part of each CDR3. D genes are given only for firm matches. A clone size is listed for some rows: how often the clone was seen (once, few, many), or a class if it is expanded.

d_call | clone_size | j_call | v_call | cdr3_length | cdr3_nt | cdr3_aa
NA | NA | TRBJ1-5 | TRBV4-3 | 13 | TGCGCCAGCAGCCAGAGGGTGGATCAGCCCCAGCATTTT | CASSQRVDQPQHF
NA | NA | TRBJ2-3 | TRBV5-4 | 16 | TGTGCCAGCAGCTTGTTTCTGCGGACGGGCACAGATACGCAGTATTTT | CASSLFLRTGTDTQYF
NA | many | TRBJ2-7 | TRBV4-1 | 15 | TGCGCCAGCAGCCAAGGTAGAGGAAGGGGCTACGAGCAGTACTTC | CASSQGRGRGYEQYF
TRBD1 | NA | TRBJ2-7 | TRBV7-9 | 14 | TGTGCCAGCAGCTGGGGGACAGGGGGCTCCGAGCAGTACTTC | CASSWGTGGSEQYF
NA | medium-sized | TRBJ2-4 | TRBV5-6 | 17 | TGTGCCAGCAGCTTGATGAGGTGGGAAGGGGCCAAAAACATTCAGTACTTC | CASSLMRWEGAKNIQYF
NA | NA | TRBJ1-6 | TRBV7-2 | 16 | TGTGCCAGCAGCTTAGGTGCGGGGAGGTTGAATTCACCCCTCCACTTT | CASSLGAGRLNSPLHF
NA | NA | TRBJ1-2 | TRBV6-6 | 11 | TGTGCCAGCGTACAGGGCGGAGGCTACACCTTC | CASVQGGGYTF
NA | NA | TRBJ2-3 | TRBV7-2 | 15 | TGTGCCAGCAGCTTAGTAGGGACGGGCACAGATACGCAGTATTTT | CASSLVGTGTDTQYF
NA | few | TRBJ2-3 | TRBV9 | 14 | TGTGCCAGCAGCACCCGACCTACGGCCGATACGCAGTATTTT | CASSTRPTADTQYF
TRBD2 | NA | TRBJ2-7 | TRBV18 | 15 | TGTGCCAGCTCACCAGGGACTAGCGGGACATACGAGCAGTACTTC | CASSPGTSGTYEQYF
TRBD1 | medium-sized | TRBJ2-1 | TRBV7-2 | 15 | TGTGCCAGCAGCATCGACAGGGGATCCTACAATGAGCAGTTCTTC | CASSIDRGSYNEQFF
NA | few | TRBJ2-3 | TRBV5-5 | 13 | TGTGCCAGCAGAATCGTCTCTGGGTTTACGCAGTATTTT | CASRIVSGFTQYF
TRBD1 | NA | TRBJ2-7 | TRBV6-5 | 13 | TGTGCCAGCAGTGAAGCCGCAGGGGGCGAGCAGTACTTC | CASSEAAGGEQYF
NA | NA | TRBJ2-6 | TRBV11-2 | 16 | TGTGCCAGCAGCTTACAGGTCCCCTCTGGGGCCAACGTCCTGACTTTC | CASSLQVPSGANVLTF
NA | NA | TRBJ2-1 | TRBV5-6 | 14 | TGTGCCAGCAGCTTGTTTGGGGCGGGAATTGAGCAGTTCTTC | CASSLFGAGIEQFF
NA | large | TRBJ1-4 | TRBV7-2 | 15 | TGTGCCAGCAGCTTCCGACGGGGAACTAATGAAAAACTGTTTTTT | CASSFRRGTNEKLFF
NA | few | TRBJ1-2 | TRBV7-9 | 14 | TGTGCCAGCTCCTTAGTAGGGGAAATGTGGGGCTACACCTTC | CASSLVGEMWGYTF
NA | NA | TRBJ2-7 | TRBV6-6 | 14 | TGTGCCAGCAGTTACGCGGGGGCCTCCTACGAGCAGTACTTC | CASSYAGASYEQYF